The 20 T cell receptor beta chains listed next were all sequenced from one sample in a study of T cells in Graves' hyperthyroidism and ophthalmopathy. RNA transcripts were the template for amplifying TCR beta CDR3 regions. A first-round RT-PCR of the TCR CDR3 used the HTBI primer set. TCRdb fed the multiplex PCR reads into MiXCR, producing one record per CDR3 protein. The data contain around 340,000 distinct CDR3 sequences, around 16% of them singletons. Sequenced input: blood. The source of these receptors is a man aged 30-40 years with Graves' hyperthyroidism.

This clonotype has at least ten counts. The chain carries TRBV29-1 and TRBJ2-7; the D gene is possibly TRBD2 (5 bases). Germline V gives CDR1 SQVTM, CDR2 ANQGSEA. CDR3 length: 14 amino acids. V lost 5 bases to trimming and J lost 6 bases, with 20 bases between them. The CDR3 DNA sequence: TGCAGCGTTAAATGGCAGGAGGTGATATCCGAGCAGTACTTC. Its translation: CSVKWQEVISEQYF.

In its sample, this clonotype was seen a few times. The chain combines TRBV19 with TRBJ2-2, with D possibly being TRBD1 (6 bases). The germline V gene encodes CDR1 LNHDA and CDR2 SQIVND (reference sequence). V lost 4 bases to trimming and J lost 9 bases, with 9 bases between them. This CDR3 has 12 residues. The CDR3 sequence is CASSKDRRELFF. The CDR3 region has the DNA TGTGCCAGTAGTAAAGACAGGCGGGAGCTGTTTTTT.

The chain combines TRBV5-1 with TRBJ1-2, with TRBD1 identical over 8 bases. CDR1 SGHRS and CDR2 YFSETQ come from the germline V gene. The CDR3 is 16 amino acids. V shed 3 bases and J 4 bases; nucleotides not matched to a gene: 11. The CDR3 here is CASSSGPGTGTYGYTF. DNA for the CDR3: TGCGCCAGCAGCTCCGGTCCCGGGACAGGAACCTATGGCTACACCTTC.

This clonotype came up a few times. This chain links TRBV24-1 with TRBJ2-2; TRBD2 is a possible D gene (6 bases). Germline CDR1 reads KGHDR; CDR2 reads SFDVKD. The CDR3 extends over 13 amino acids. Deletions cut 10 bases from V and 3 bases from J, with 11 bases between. In nucleotides, the CDR3 is TGTGCCACAAGGGAGGACGACACCGGGGAGCTGTTTTTT. It translates to CATREDDTGELFF.

V gene TRBV4-2 combines with J gene TRBJ2-5, with unresolved D. Trimming stripped 0 bases from V and 3 bases from J, with 5 bases between. This CDR3 comprises 13 residues. CDR1 is LGHNA, CDR2 YNFKEQ, per germline. CDR3 DNA: TGTGCCAGCAGCCAAGACCGTGAAGAGACCCAGTACTTC. Translated, it gives CASSQDREETQYF.

This clonotype appeared a single time. The chain links TRBV9 to TRBJ2-1, with 10 bases aligning to TRBD2. J gave up 10 bases and V 4 bases, and 11 bases lay outside the gene matches. The CDR3 contains 15 residues. The V gene's germline CDR1 is SGDLS and CDR2 YYNGEE. DNA for the CDR3: TGTGCCAGCAGCCCCCAGTCGTTGACTAGCGGGGAGCAGTTCTTC. Translated: CASSPQSLTSGEQFF. The complete variable domain, with remaining parts taken from reference TRBV9 and TRBJ2-1, reads DSGVTQTPKHLITATGQRVTLRCSPRSGDLSVYWYQQSLDQGLQFLIQYYNGEERAKGNILERFSAQQFPDLHSELNLSSLELGDSALYFCASSPQSLTSGEQFFGPGTRLTVL.

This clonotype was observed many times. V and J are TRBV3-1 and TRBJ1-3, with D hard to call. V was cut by 1 base and J by 2 bases, with 6 bases left in between. CDR3 length: 14 residues. Germline V gene data show CDR1 as LGHDT and CDR2 as YNNKEL (reference sequence). The CDR3 protein is CASSQGGTGNTIYF. DNA of the CDR3: TGTGCCAGCAGCCAAGGTGGCACTGGAAACACCATATATTTT. The variable domain in full, completed from reference TRBV3-1 and TRBJ1-3, reads DTAVSQTPKYLVTQMGNDKSIKCEQNLGHDTMYWYKQDSKKFLKIMFSYNNKELIINETVPNRFSPKSPDKAHLNLHINSLELGDSAVYFCASSQGGTGNTIYFGEGSWLTVV.

This clonotype was counted many times. The chain combines TRBV30 with TRBJ1-1, with TRBD1 as a possible D gene (5 bases). V lost 7 bases to trimming and J lost 6 bases, with 15 bases between them. This CDR3 comprises 12 residues. Germline loops: CDR1 GTSNPN, CDR2 SVGIG (reference sequence). CDR3 sequence reads: CALTLTAAEAFF. As DNA, the CDR3 is TGTGCCTTAACCTTGACAGCAGCTGAAGCTTTCTTT.

This clonotype was seen a handful of times. J is TRBJ2-2 and V is TRBV4-1; TRBD1 matches at 10 bases. CDR3 length: 16 amino acids. The V and J ends lost 4 bases and 1 base, in that order; junction bases with no gene match: 3. Germline CDR1 and CDR2: MGHRA and YSYEKL. The CDR3 region has the DNA TGCGCCAGCAGCCCCTGGACAGGGGGGAACACCGGGGAGCTGTTTTTT. The encoded protein is CASSPWTGGNTGELFF.

At least ten counts were recorded for this clonotype. The J gene is TRBJ2-7, the V gene TRBV29-1, with 8 bases fitting TRBD1. The V and J ends lost 7 bases and 1 base, in that order; junction bases with no gene match: 6. The CDR3 consists of 13 residues. Germline CDR1 and CDR2: SQVTM and ANQGSEA. CDR3 sequence: CSARTGLSYEQYF. Written as DNA, the CDR3 is TGCAGCGCACGGACAGGGCTATCCTACGAGCAGTACTTC.

This clonotype was detected only a few times. This sequence joins TRBV3-1 and TRBJ1-1; no definite D call. Germline V gene sequence: CDR1 LGHDT, CDR2 YNNKEL (reference sequence). Trimming left V 3 bases short and J 3 bases short, with 11 bases between. The CDR3 covers 14 residues. The CDR3 DNA sequence: TGTGCCAGCAGCCACGGTCGGGAGTACACTGAAGCTTTCTTT. It encodes CASSHGREYTEAFF.

The V and J genes are TRBV24-1 and TRBJ2-1, with D possibly being TRBD1 or TRBD2 (5 bases each). Germline V lookup: CDR1 KGHDR, CDR2 SFDVKD. Trimming shortened V by 2 bases and J by 9 bases, and 25 bases separated the two germline ends. CDR3 length: 18 amino acids. The CDR3 loop reads CATSDSGRGEMVGVEQFF. The DNA for the CDR3 is TGTGCCACCAGTGATTCAGGGAGAGGGGAGATGGTTGGAGTTGAGCAGTTCTTC.

This clonotype was observed a few times. The V and J genes are TRBV12-3 or TRBV12-4 and TRBJ1-2, with D perhaps TRBD1 (5 bases). This CDR3 region has 13 residues. V was clipped by 6 bases and J by 1 base, with 9 bases between them. For the CDR3, the DNA is TGTGCCAGCAGAACGACAGTTAACTATGGCTACACCTTC. Translated: CASRTTVNYGYTF.

The chain employs TRBV4-1 and TRBJ2-1, with 12 bases fitting TRBD2. The CDR3 runs to 16 residues. The junction had 5 bases not matched to a gene; V was cut back by 2 bases and J by 6 bases. Looked up from germline, CDR1 is MGHRA and CDR2 is YSYEKL. This chain's CDR3 is CASSQITSGRLNEQFF. CDR3 in DNA: TGCGCCAGCAGCCAAATCACTAGCGGGAGGCTCAATGAGCAGTTCTTC.

At least ten counts were recorded for this clonotype. The genes are TRBV30 and TRBJ1-1, with D possibly being TRBD1 (5 bases). Germline CDR1 and CDR2: GTSNPN and SVGIG (reference sequence). The V end was cut by 5 bases, the J end by 4 bases, with 14 bases between. This CDR3 contains 13 residues. The CDR3 loop is CAWGQSGGTEAFF. The CDR3, as DNA: TGTGCCTGGGGGCAAAGCGGGGGCACTGAAGCTTTCTTT.

This clonotype was picked up one time. A much larger clone lies one base from this, so it may be a read error. The gene calls are TRBV12-3 or TRBV12-4 and TRBJ2-1, with D perhaps matching TRBD2 (7 bases). This CDR3 has 16 amino acids. The CDR3 DNA reads TGTGCCAGCAGTTTAGATGGGGGGGGCGGGGGCAATGAGCAGCTCTTC. Translating gives CASSLDGGGGGNEQLF.

This clonotype was counted many times. In nucleotides, the CDR3 is TGTGCCAGCAGTCCAGGGAGTCATGAGCAGTTCTTC. Amino acid sequence: CASSPGSHEQFF. V usage is TRBV28 and J usage is TRBJ2-1; either TRBD1 or TRBD2 may fit D (5 bases each). Trimming removed 5 bases at V and 8 bases at J, with 10 bases between. CDR1 and CDR2 from the germline V gene are MDHEN and SYDVKM. This CDR3 spans 12 amino acids.

This clonotype was found many times. J is TRBJ2-7 and V is TRBV29-1; either TRBD1 or TRBD2 may supply D (6 bases each). Germline assignment: CDR1 SQVTM and CDR2 ANQGSEA. The CDR3 loop spans 13 amino acids. V was trimmed by 6 bases and J by 2 bases, leaving 14 bases between them. CDR3 protein: CSVLTGGTYEQYF. In nucleotides, the CDR3 is TGCAGCGTCTTGACCGGGGGCACCTACGAGCAGTACTTC.

V gene TRBV7-8 combines with J gene TRBJ1-5; D unclear. V shed 4 bases and J shed 6 bases, with 16 bases lying between them. The CDR3 totals 15 residues. Looked up from germline, CDR1 is SGHVS and CDR2 is FQNEAQ. The CDR3 nucleotides read TGTGCCAGCAGCTACGGCTCTGCGGGAGGTCAGCCCCAGCATTTT. Its translation is CASSYGSAGGQPQHF. The full variable domain, rest sourced from reference TRBV7-8 and TRBJ1-5, is GAGVSQSPRYKVAKRGQDVALRCDPISGHVSLFWYQQALGQGPEFLTYFQNEAQLDKSGLPSDRFFAERPEGSVSTLKIQRTQQEDSAVYLCASSYGSAGGQPQHFGDGTRLSIL.

This clonotype was counted at least ten times. This chain links TRBV7-2 with TRBJ1-5, with D perhaps matching TRBD1 (6 bases). Germline assignment: CDR1 SGHTA and CDR2 FQGNSA. Trimming removed 3 bases at V and 3 bases at J, with 27 bases between. CDR3 length equals 20 residues. The CDR3 nucleotides read TGTGCCAGCAGCTTTTCCATTTATGGCCAAAACAGGGACTACAATCAGCCCCAGCATTTT. Its translation: CASSFSIYGQNRDYNQPQHF.